What follows describes a single TCR beta chain. Trimming cost V 0 bases and J 4 bases, with 15 bases left between them. The CDR3 is 16 amino acids. The germline CDR1 and CDR2 sequences are MNHEY and SVGAGI. Method: immunoSEQ multiplex PCR; TCRdb's copy keeps in-frame clones and lacks some. The data hold about 28,000 clones, with approximately 88% observed a single time. This entry belongs to a study of blood T cell dynamics during melanoma immunotherapy. Study-level information: Metastatic melanoma patients received first-line pembrolizumab or nivolumab plus ipilimumab.

Time point of the sample: week 3, after first cycle of checkpoint inhibitor. The receptor comes from a human donor with melanoma. The chain employs TRBV6-5 and TRBJ1-1; D not certain. The sequencing used blood, collected from a patient treated with checkpoint blockade. The CDR3 region has the DNA TGTGCCAGCAGTTACTCCACTCAAGGGTGGGGCACTGAAGCTTTCTTT. It specifies CASSYSTQGWGTEAFF.